The 19 T cell receptor beta chains below all came from one sample that was sequenced in a study of Ad26.COV2.S vaccination and SARS-CoV-2 variants. Assay used: immunoSEQ multiplex PCR; TCRdb lists only in-frame clones, some missing. The table includes about 400,000 clones, around 89% detected once. Treatment of the sample: approximately 18 received Ad26.COV2.S at low or high dose, single or two shots; roughly 5 received placebo; per-sample allocation not given. The samples date from day 63 after the first vaccine or placebo injection. Sequenced here: peripheral blood, sampled in a trial of Ad26.COV2.S vaccine versus placebo. These receptors all stem from a person aged 18-60 years who received the Ad26.COV2.S COVID-19 vaccine or a placebo.

The rearrangement links TRBV14 to TRBJ2-3, with D maybe TRBD1 (7 bases). Deletions cut 6 bases from V and 2 bases from J, with 18 bases between. CDR3 size: 16 residues. CDR1 is SGHDN and CDR2 is FVKESK in the germline V gene. The CDR3 here is CASSQLAGGITDTQYF. The CDR3, as DNA: TGTGCCAGCAGTCAGTTGGCAGGGGGGATCACAGATACGCAGTATTTT.

This chain joins TRBV3-1 (or the pseudogene TRBV3-2) and TRBJ1-4, with 8 bases identical to TRBD1. Losses at the gene ends were 6 bases for V and 3 bases for J; bases not matched to a gene: 6. The CDR3 is 15 residues long. Germline V gene sequence: CDR1 LGHDT, CDR2 YNNKEL (reference sequence). CDR3 loop: CASRLQGGANEKLFF. The CDR3 DNA is TGTGCCAGCAGGTTACAGGGGGGAGCTAATGAAAAACTGTTTTTT.

The rearrangement joins TRBV21-1 to TRBJ1-5. TRBV21-1 is shown as a pseudogene. The CDR3 has 10 residues. CDR3 DNA sequence: TGTGCCAGCAACGGTCAGCCCCAGCATTTT. Protein product: CASNGQPQHF.

The sample holds a few counts of this clone. The J gene is TRBJ1-2, the V gene TRBV19, with D perhaps TRBD1 (5 bases). V was trimmed by 7 bases and J by 6 bases, leaving 15 bases between them. The CDR3 has 13 residues. Germline lookup yields CDR1 LNHDA and CDR2 SQIVND (reference sequence). The CDR3 is CASIAAGVHGYTF. CDR3 bases: TGTGCCAGTATCGCTGCGGGGGTCCATGGCTACACCTTC.

V and J are TRBV5-4 and TRBJ2-5; 11 nucleotides align to TRBD2. This CDR3 contains 15 residues. CDR1 is SGHNT, CDR2 YYREEE, per germline (reference sequence). V lost 4 bases and J lost 3; bases outside the gene matches: 5. CDR3 residues: CASSQTLAGEETQYF. The CDR3 coding sequence is TGTGCCAGCAGCCAGACACTAGCGGGGGAAGAGACCCAGTACTTC.

J is TRBJ1-3 and V is TRBV7-6, with a possible D match to TRBD1 (6 bases). The CDR3 is 17 amino acids. From germline, CDR1 is SGHVS and CDR2 FNYEAQ. Trimming removed 0 bases at V and 0 bases at J, with 12 bases between. CDR3 region: CASSLAPQGSSGNTIYF. The CDR3 DNA is TGTGCCAGCAGCTTAGCCCCCCAGGGGAGCTCTGGAAACACCATATATTTT.

The chain joins TRBV28 to TRBJ2-1, with unresolved D. This CDR3 spans 14 amino acids. Trimming took 6 bases from V and 5 from J, leaving 14 bases between them. CDR1 is MDHEN and CDR2 is SYDVKM in the germline V gene. CDR3 sequence reads: CASRVSPADNEQFF. In nucleotides, the CDR3 is TGTGCCAGCAGAGTTTCCCCGGCCGACAATGAGCAGTTCTTC. Complete variable domain (other parts from reference TRBV28 and TRBJ2-1): DVKVTQSSRYLVKRTGEKVFLECVQDMDHENMFWYRQDPGLGLRLIYFSYDVKMKEKGDIPEGYSVSREKKERFSLILESASTNQTSMYLCASRVSPADNEQFFGPGTRLTVL.

The gene calls are TRBV28 and TRBJ2-7; 8 nucleotides align to TRBD2. V shed 6 bases and J 2 bases; nucleotides not matched to a gene: 12. Germline lookup yields CDR1 MDHEN and CDR2 SYDVKM. CDR3 size: 16 residues. The CDR3 is CASSTRVSGVTYEQYF. The CDR3 nucleotides are TGTGCCAGCAGCACAAGAGTTAGCGGGGTTACCTACGAGCAGTACTTC. The variable domain in full, completed from reference TRBV28 and TRBJ2-7, reads DVKVTQSSRYLVKRTGEKVFLECVQDMDHENMFWYRQDPGLGLRLIYFSYDVKMKEKGDIPEGYSVSREKKERFSLILESASTNQTSMYLCASSTRVSGVTYEQYFGPGTRLTVT.

In its sample, this clone was seen once. V gene TRBV9 combines with J gene TRBJ2-6; TRBD1 matches at 7 bases. CDR1 is SGDLS, CDR2 YYNGEE, per germline. The CDR3 is 15 amino acids. Losses at the gene ends were 0 bases for V and 4 bases for J; bases not matched to a gene: 1. The CDR3 region has the DNA TGTGCCAGCAGCGTAGAGGGGGCAGGGGCCAACGTCCTGACTTTC. Amino acids: CASSVEGAGANVLTF. Based on the CDR3 plus reference TRBV9 and TRBJ2-6, the full variable domain is DSGVTQTPKHLITATGQRVTLRCSPRSGDLSVYWYQQSLDQGLQFLIQYYNGEERAKGNILERFSAQQFPDLHSELNLSSLELGDSALYFCASSVEGAGANVLTFGAGSRLTVL.

The chain uses TRBV9 and TRBJ2-1, with TRBD1 matching over 7 bases. The germline V gene encodes CDR1 SGDLS and CDR2 YYNGEE. J was trimmed by 5 bases and V by 0 bases; bases with no gene match: 2. The CDR3 has 14 residues. DNA for the CDR3: TGTGCCAGCAGCGTAGTCGGGACAGACAATGAGCAGTTCTTC. Translated, it gives CASSVVGTDNEQFF.

This rearrangement joins TRBV19 to TRBJ2-3; TRBD2 aligns across 7 bases. This CDR3 contains 15 residues. CDR1 is LNHDA, CDR2 SQIVND, per germline (reference sequence). With V trimmed by 5 bases and J by 3 bases, 8 bases remained unmatched. In DNA, the CDR3 is TGTGCCAGTAGTTTGACTAGCCGGGGGACAGATACGCAGTATTTT. Its protein is CASSLTSRGTDTQYF.

This clone has just one count. The V call is TRBV13, the J call TRBJ2-1; D is tentatively TRBD1 or TRBD2 (6 bases each). V was shortened by 5 bases and J by 11 bases, with 19 bases between the two germline ends. The germline V gene encodes CDR1 PRHDT and CDR2 FYEKMQ (reference sequence). The CDR3 consists of 14 residues. In DNA, the CDR3 is TGTGCCAGCAGCCCTGTGGGGGGCCTCTATCAGCAGTTCTTC. This sequence encodes CASSPVGGLYQQFF.

This clone was seen just once. This chain uses TRBV5-1 with TRBJ2-1; D possibly uses TRBD1 or TRBD2 (6 bases each). Deletions cut 0 bases from V and 5 bases from J, with 18 bases between. CDR3 length equals 17 residues. Germline CDR1 SGHRS, CDR2 YFSETQ. The chain's CDR3 is CASSLVIWGQRDNEQFF. The CDR3 coding sequence is TGCGCCAGCAGCTTGGTTATTTGGGGGCAGCGGGACAATGAGCAGTTCTTC.

The V and J genes are TRBV29-1 and TRBJ2-5; 11 bases agree with TRBD2. J was trimmed by 5 bases and V by 4 bases; bases with no gene match: 6. The CDR3 contains 14 residues. From germline, CDR1 is SQVTM and CDR2 ANQGSEA. The CDR3 nucleotides are TGCAGCGTTGGTCCTAGCGGGGGGCTGGAGACCCAGTACTTC. Translated: CSVGPSGGLETQYF.

This clone was detected a few times. This chain uses TRBV5-1 with TRBJ1-3; D is ambiguous. The CDR3 is made up of 15 amino acids. Germline-derived CDR1 and CDR2 are SGHRS and YFSETQ. Trimming removed 6 bases at V and 0 bases at J, with 13 bases between. The CDR3 reads CASTTDGISGNTIYF. CDR3 sequence (DNA): TGCGCCAGCACGACGGACGGAATCTCTGGAAACACCATATATTTT.

This clone appeared a single time. The chain carries TRBV11-2 and TRBJ2-3, with 7 bases aligning to TRBD2. This CDR3 contains 16 residues. J was trimmed by 2 bases and V by 2 bases; bases with no gene match: 7. Germline CDR1 is SGHAT and CDR2 is FQNNGV. The CDR3 here is CASSLYRGVPTDTQYF. In DNA form, the CDR3 reads TGTGCCAGCAGCTTATATCGGGGGGTTCCCACAGATACGCAGTATTTT.

This rearrangement joins TRBV11-1 to TRBJ2-5; the D gene is possibly TRBD2 (6 bases). Per the germline V gene, CDR1 is SGHAT and CDR2 is FQDESV (reference sequence). The CDR3 length is 15 residues. The V and J ends lost 5 bases and 7 bases respectively, with 20 bases between them. Written as DNA, the CDR3 is TGTGCCAGCAGCCCAGACGGGACTCTCCGTGGGACCCAGTACTTC. Its protein product is CASSPDGTLRGTQYF. The full variable domain, rest sourced from reference TRBV11-1 and TRBJ2-5, is EAEVAQSPRYKITEKSQAVAFWCDPISGHATLYWYRQILGQGPELLVQFQDESVVDDSQLPKDRFSAERLKGVDSTLKIQPAELGDSAMYLCASSPDGTLRGTQYFGPGTRLLVL.

The chain couples TRBV27 to TRBJ1-4, with TRBD1 matching over 10 bases. Looked up from germline, CDR1 is MNHEY and CDR2 is SMNVEV (reference sequence). The ends lost 5 bases at V and 7 bases at J; junction bases unmatched: 7. The CDR3 is 15 amino acids. CDR3: CASSPGGQGIEKLFF. As DNA, the CDR3 is TGTGCCAGCAGTCCCGGGGGACAGGGGATTGAAAAACTGTTTTTT.

This chain uses TRBV6-2 or TRBV6-3 with TRBJ2-2; a possible D gene is TRBD2 (5 bases). CDR1 is MNHEY and CDR2 is SVGEGT in the germline V gene. The CDR3 spans 14 residues. V was trimmed by 0 bases and J by 6 bases, leaving 8 bases between them. CDR3 DNA: TGTGCCAGCAGTTACTCGTCCGGGGCCGGGGAGCTGTTTTTT. Residues: CASSYSSGAGELFF.